The clone carrying this T cell receptor beta chain was seen a handful of times. This sample was taken from a study of CD8+CD57+ T cells in acquired aplastic anemia. Sequencing involved patients with CD8+CD57+ cell expansion previously shown by flow cytometry. Trimming shortened V by 5 bases and J by 6 bases, and 8 bases separated the two germline ends. Germline loops: CDR1 SGHAT, CDR2 FQNNGV. This CDR3 is built from 12 residues. According to the study, genomic DNA was the template for TCR beta VDJ and CDR3 profiling. TCRdb ran MiXCR on the reads and lists one entry per CDR3 protein. This sample yields approximately 250,000 distinct CDR3 sequences, of which around 82% are seen a single time; approximately 40% belongs to the top ten.

The source of this sequence is a human donor with aplastic anemia. Sequenced material: sorted CD4+, CD8+, or CD8+CD57+ T cells (not recorded which) from PBMCs. This chain joins TRBV11-2 and TRBJ2-1, with a weak D call TRBD2 (5 bases). CDR3 nucleotides: TGTGCCAGCAGCACTCGGGGCAATGAGCAGTTCTTC. Translated: CASSTRGNEQFF.